This TCR beta chain was captured by sequencing in a study of T cells of healthy individuals. In TCRdb, the 5' RACE reads were re-called with MiXCR into one record per CDR3 protein. The data show more than 85,000 distinct CDR3 sequences, with 15% to 20% seen just once and about 6.2% held by the top ten. Between the trimmed V and J ends, which lost 4 bases and 0 bases, there was a span of 13 bases. Germline lookup yields CDR1 MNHEY and CDR2 SMNVEV (reference sequence). This CDR3 comprises 16 residues. The chain carries TRBV27 and TRBJ2-1; no definite D call. The sequence was collected from a human donor in good health. The CDR3 here is CASSSPLWSSYNEQFF. The CDR3 nucleotides read TGTGCCAGCAGTTCCCCCCTATGGAGCTCCTACAATGAGCAGTTCTTC.